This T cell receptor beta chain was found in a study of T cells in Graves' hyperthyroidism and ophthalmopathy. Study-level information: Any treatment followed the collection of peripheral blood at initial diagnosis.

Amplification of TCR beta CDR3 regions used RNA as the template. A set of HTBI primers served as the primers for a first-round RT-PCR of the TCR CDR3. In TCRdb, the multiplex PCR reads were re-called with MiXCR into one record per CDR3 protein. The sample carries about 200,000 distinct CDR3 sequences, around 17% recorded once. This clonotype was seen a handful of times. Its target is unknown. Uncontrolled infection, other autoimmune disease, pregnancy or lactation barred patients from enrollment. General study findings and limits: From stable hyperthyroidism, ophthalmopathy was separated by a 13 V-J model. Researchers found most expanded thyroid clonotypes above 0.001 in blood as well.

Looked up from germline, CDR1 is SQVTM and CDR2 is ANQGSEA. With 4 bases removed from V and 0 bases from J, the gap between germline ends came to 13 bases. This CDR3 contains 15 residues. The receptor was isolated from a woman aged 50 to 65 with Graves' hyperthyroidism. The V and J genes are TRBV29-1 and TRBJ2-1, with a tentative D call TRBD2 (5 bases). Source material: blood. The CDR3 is CSVVEDLSSYNEQFF. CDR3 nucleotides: TGCAGCGTTGTTGAGGACTTAAGCTCCTACAATGAGCAGTTCTTC.